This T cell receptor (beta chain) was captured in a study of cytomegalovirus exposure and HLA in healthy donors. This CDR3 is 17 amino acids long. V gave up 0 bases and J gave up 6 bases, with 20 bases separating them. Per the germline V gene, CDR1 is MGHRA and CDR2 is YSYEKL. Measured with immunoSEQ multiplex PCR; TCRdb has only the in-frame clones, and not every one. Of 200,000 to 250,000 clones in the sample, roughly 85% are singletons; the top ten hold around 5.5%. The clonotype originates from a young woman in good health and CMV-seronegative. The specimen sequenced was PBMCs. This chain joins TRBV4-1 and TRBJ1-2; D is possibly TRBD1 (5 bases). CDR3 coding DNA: TGCGCCAGCAGCCAAGATCGAGTAAACCAGCCCAGGGATGGCTACACCTTC. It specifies CASSQDRVNQPRDGYTF.